This is a list of T cell receptor beta chains from one sample in a study of beta chain features in type 1 diabetes. Libraries were prepared by immunoSEQ multiplex PCR; TCRdb keeps only in-frame clonotypes and omits some of them. The sample carries approximately 380,000 clones, approximately 15% recorded once. The sample was naive CD4+ T cells from blood. The receptors derive from a woman between 18 and 29 years old in good health. Both conserved end residues are part of each CDR3. Each record gives: CDR3 length, D gene, J gene, clone size, V gene, CDR3 DNA, CDR3 protein. D genes are given only for firm matches. Size tells how often a clone was seen (once, few, many) or the class of an expanded clone, and some rows leave it out.

cdr3_length: 15; d_call: TRBD2; j_call: TRBJ2-1; clone_size: few; v_call: TRBV9; cdr3_nt: TGTGCCAGCAGCGTGGGGGGCTTAGCGGGGGGTGAGCAGTTCTTC; cdr3_aa: CASSVGGLAGGEQFF
cdr3_length: 13; d_call: .; j_call: TRBJ1-1; clone_size: .; v_call: TRBV29-1; cdr3_nt: TGCAGCGTTGAGATACAGGGCTCGGCTGAAGCTTTCTTT; cdr3_aa: CSVEIQGSAEAFF
cdr3_length: 11; d_call: .; j_call: TRBJ1-1; clone_size: few; v_call: TRBV20-1; cdr3_nt: TGCAGGGCGGGTCGGAACACTGAAGCTTTCTTT; cdr3_aa: CRAGRNTEAFF
cdr3_length: 14; d_call: TRBD1; j_call: TRBJ2-3; clone_size: few; v_call: TRBV2; cdr3_nt: TGTGCCAGCAGCCTGGACAGGGCCTCCGATACGCAGTATTTT; cdr3_aa: CASSLDRASDTQYF
cdr3_length: 13; d_call: .; j_call: TRBJ1-1; clone_size: .; v_call: TRBV19; cdr3_nt: TGTGCCAGTAGTATCGTGCGGTTCGCTGAAGCTTTCTTT; cdr3_aa: CASSIVRFAEAFF
cdr3_length: 14; d_call: .; j_call: TRBJ2-5; clone_size: .; v_call: TRBV7-2; cdr3_nt: TGTGCCAGCAGCCCCCCGGGGGAGCAAGAGACCCAGTACTTC; cdr3_aa: CASSPPGEQETQYF
cdr3_length: 18; d_call: .; j_call: TRBJ2-3; clone_size: few; v_call: TRBV18; cdr3_nt: TGTGCCAGCTCCCCTAAGACTATGGCCAGCGGGAGCACAGATACGCAGTATTTT; cdr3_aa: CASSPKTMASGSTDTQYF
cdr3_length: 15; d_call: TRBD1; j_call: TRBJ2-6; clone_size: .; v_call: TRBV11-1; cdr3_nt: TGTGCCAGCAAGACAGGGGGCTCTGGGGCCAACGTCCTGACTTTC; cdr3_aa: CASKTGGSGANVLTF
cdr3_length: 14; d_call: .; j_call: TRBJ2-6; clone_size: .; v_call: TRBV29-1; cdr3_nt: TGCAGCGCCTCCAGGGCTGGTGGGGCCAACGTCCTGACTTTC; cdr3_aa: CSASRAGGANVLTF
cdr3_length: 15; d_call: .; j_call: TRBJ2-1; clone_size: .; v_call: TRBV19; cdr3_nt: TGTGCCAGTAGTAAAAAGGGAGAGCGATACAATGAGCAGTTCTTC; cdr3_aa: CASSKKGERYNEQFF
cdr3_length: 16; d_call: .; j_call: TRBJ2-1; clone_size: few; v_call: TRBV15; cdr3_nt: TGTGCCACCAGCAGCGGGGGACTCCCCCTCCGCAATGAGCAGTTCTTC; cdr3_aa: CATSSGGLPLRNEQFF
cdr3_length: 17; d_call: TRBD2; j_call: TRBJ2-7; clone_size: few; v_call: TRBV29-1; cdr3_nt: TGCAGCGTTGAAGTTGGACTAGCGGGGGGGAGCTCCTACGAGCAGTACTTC; cdr3_aa: CSVEVGLAGGSSYEQYF
cdr3_length: 13; d_call: TRBD1; j_call: TRBJ2-5; clone_size: few; v_call: TRBV5-1; cdr3_nt: TGCGCCAGCAGCTTGACAGGGGGGAGGACCCAGTACTTC; cdr3_aa: CASSLTGGRTQYF
cdr3_length: 18; d_call: .; j_call: TRBJ2-7; clone_size: few; v_call: TRBV27; cdr3_nt: TGTGCCAGCAGCCCCAGGGCCAGGGGAGTAGCGGGCAGGTACGAGCAGTACTTC; cdr3_aa: CASSPRARGVAGRYEQYF
cdr3_length: 15; d_call: TRBD1; j_call: TRBJ1-1; clone_size: .; v_call: TRBV28; cdr3_nt: TGTGCCAGCAGTCTACTACAGGGGGCCCCTCCTGAAGCTTTCTTT; cdr3_aa: CASSLLQGAPPEAFF
cdr3_length: 15; d_call: TRBD1; j_call: TRBJ2-3; clone_size: few; v_call: TRBV4-1; cdr3_nt: TGCGCCAGCAGCCTCTTTTACCCCGGGACAGTCACGCAGTATTTT; cdr3_aa: CASSLFYPGTVTQYF
cdr3_length: 17; d_call: TRBD2; j_call: TRBJ2-7; clone_size: few; v_call: TRBV15; cdr3_nt: TGTGCCACCAGCAGAGATAAGGCGGCGGGAGGGACCTACGAGCAGTACTTC; cdr3_aa: CATSRDKAAGGTYEQYF
cdr3_length: 13; d_call: .; j_call: TRBJ2-1; clone_size: .; v_call: TRBV11-2; cdr3_nt: TGTGCCAGCAGCTTCCCCACGTCGGATGAGCAGTTCTTC; cdr3_aa: CASSFPTSDEQFF
cdr3_length: 12; d_call: .; j_call: TRBJ2-5; clone_size: .; v_call: TRBV30; cdr3_nt: TGTGCCTGGAGTTCCAGTCAAGAGACCCAGTACTTC; cdr3_aa: CAWSSSQETQYF
cdr3_length: 13; d_call: TRBD2; j_call: TRBJ2-7; clone_size: few; v_call: TRBV30; cdr3_nt: TGTGCCTGGATCGGACTAGCGGGAGTCGAGCAGTACTTC; cdr3_aa: CAWIGLAGVEQYF
cdr3_length: 12; d_call: .; j_call: TRBJ2-7; clone_size: .; v_call: TRBV30; cdr3_nt: TGTGCCTGGAGCGTCGGAGCCTACGAGCAGTACTTC; cdr3_aa: CAWSVGAYEQYF
cdr3_length: 16; d_call: TRBD1; j_call: TRBJ1-1; clone_size: .; v_call: TRBV28; cdr3_nt: TGTGCCAGCAGCCTCGGACAGGCAATAAGGGGCACTGAAGCTTTCTTT; cdr3_aa: CASSLGQAIRGTEAFF
cdr3_length: 15; d_call: TRBD2; j_call: TRBJ2-5; clone_size: few; v_call: TRBV30; cdr3_nt: TGTGCCTGGAGCGCTGGACTAGCGGGAGGAGAGACCCAGTACTTC; cdr3_aa: CAWSAGLAGGETQYF
cdr3_length: 15; d_call: .; j_call: TRBJ2-7; clone_size: few; v_call: TRBV7-2; cdr3_nt: TGTGCCAGCAGCGCTGTCTACCTGCATCCCTACGAGCAGTACTTC; cdr3_aa: CASSAVYLHPYEQYF
cdr3_length: 14; d_call: .; j_call: TRBJ2-7; clone_size: few; v_call: TRBV5-6; cdr3_nt: TGTGCCAGCAGCTTCCCGGGGATCCCGGACGAGCAGTACTTC; cdr3_aa: CASSFPGIPDEQYF
cdr3_length: 16; d_call: TRBD2; j_call: TRBJ2-3; clone_size: .; v_call: TRBV7-9; cdr3_nt: TGTGCCAGCAGCCTGGGGGCTAGCGGGTCCACAGATACGCAGTATTTT; cdr3_aa: CASSLGASGSTDTQYF
cdr3_length: 15; d_call: .; j_call: TRBJ2-5; clone_size: few; v_call: TRBV7-9; cdr3_nt: TGTGCCAGCAGCTTAAGAGCGGATCGTTTGGAGACCCAGTACTTC; cdr3_aa: CASSLRADRLETQYF
cdr3_length: 13; d_call: TRBD2; j_call: TRBJ2-3; clone_size: .; v_call: TRBV30; cdr3_nt: TGTGCCTGTACTAGCGGGAGGACAGATACGCAGTATTTT; cdr3_aa: CACTSGRTDTQYF
cdr3_length: 11; d_call: .; j_call: TRBJ1-1; clone_size: .; v_call: TRBV30; cdr3_nt: TGTGCCTGGAGATTAAACACTGAAGCTTTCTTT; cdr3_aa: CAWRLNTEAFF
cdr3_length: 14; d_call: .; j_call: TRBJ1-2; clone_size: few; v_call: TRBV2; cdr3_nt: TGTGCCAGCAGTGAATCGAGGACTAACTATGGCTACACCTTC; cdr3_aa: CASSESRTNYGYTF
cdr3_length: 14; d_call: .; j_call: TRBJ2-2; clone_size: .; v_call: TRBV4-1; cdr3_nt: TGCGCCAGCAGCCACCCTACTAGAGCCGGGGAGCTGTTTTTT; cdr3_aa: CASSHPTRAGELFF
cdr3_length: 15; d_call: TRBD2; j_call: TRBJ2-1; clone_size: .; v_call: TRBV6-5; cdr3_nt: TGTGCCAGCCGTTTCAGCGGGAGGAACGTCAATGAGCAGTTCTTC; cdr3_aa: CASRFSGRNVNEQFF
cdr3_length: 15; d_call: TRBD2; j_call: TRBJ2-5; clone_size: few; v_call: TRBV6-5; cdr3_nt: TGTGCCAGCAGTTTCCTAGCGGGAGCAATGGAGACCCAGTACTTC; cdr3_aa: CASSFLAGAMETQYF
cdr3_length: 11; d_call: .; j_call: TRBJ2-5; clone_size: .; v_call: TRBV20-1; cdr3_nt: TGCAGTGCTGGGCCTGGGCAAACCCAGTACTTC; cdr3_aa: CSAGPGQTQYF
cdr3_length: 15; d_call: .; j_call: TRBJ2-6; clone_size: .; v_call: TRBV30; cdr3_nt: TGTGCCTGGAACGGACAGATTTCTGGGGCCAACGTCCTGACTTTC; cdr3_aa: CAWNGQISGANVLTF
cdr3_length: 15; d_call: .; j_call: TRBJ2-1; clone_size: few; v_call: TRBV7-2; cdr3_nt: TGTGCCAGCAGCTTAGTTAGCCGAACGGGGAATGAGCAGTTCTTC; cdr3_aa: CASSLVSRTGNEQFF
cdr3_length: 15; d_call: .; j_call: TRBJ2-3; clone_size: few; v_call: TRBV11-2; cdr3_nt: TGTGCCAGCAGCTCACAGCGGCTAAGCACAGATACGCAGTATTTT; cdr3_aa: CASSSQRLSTDTQYF